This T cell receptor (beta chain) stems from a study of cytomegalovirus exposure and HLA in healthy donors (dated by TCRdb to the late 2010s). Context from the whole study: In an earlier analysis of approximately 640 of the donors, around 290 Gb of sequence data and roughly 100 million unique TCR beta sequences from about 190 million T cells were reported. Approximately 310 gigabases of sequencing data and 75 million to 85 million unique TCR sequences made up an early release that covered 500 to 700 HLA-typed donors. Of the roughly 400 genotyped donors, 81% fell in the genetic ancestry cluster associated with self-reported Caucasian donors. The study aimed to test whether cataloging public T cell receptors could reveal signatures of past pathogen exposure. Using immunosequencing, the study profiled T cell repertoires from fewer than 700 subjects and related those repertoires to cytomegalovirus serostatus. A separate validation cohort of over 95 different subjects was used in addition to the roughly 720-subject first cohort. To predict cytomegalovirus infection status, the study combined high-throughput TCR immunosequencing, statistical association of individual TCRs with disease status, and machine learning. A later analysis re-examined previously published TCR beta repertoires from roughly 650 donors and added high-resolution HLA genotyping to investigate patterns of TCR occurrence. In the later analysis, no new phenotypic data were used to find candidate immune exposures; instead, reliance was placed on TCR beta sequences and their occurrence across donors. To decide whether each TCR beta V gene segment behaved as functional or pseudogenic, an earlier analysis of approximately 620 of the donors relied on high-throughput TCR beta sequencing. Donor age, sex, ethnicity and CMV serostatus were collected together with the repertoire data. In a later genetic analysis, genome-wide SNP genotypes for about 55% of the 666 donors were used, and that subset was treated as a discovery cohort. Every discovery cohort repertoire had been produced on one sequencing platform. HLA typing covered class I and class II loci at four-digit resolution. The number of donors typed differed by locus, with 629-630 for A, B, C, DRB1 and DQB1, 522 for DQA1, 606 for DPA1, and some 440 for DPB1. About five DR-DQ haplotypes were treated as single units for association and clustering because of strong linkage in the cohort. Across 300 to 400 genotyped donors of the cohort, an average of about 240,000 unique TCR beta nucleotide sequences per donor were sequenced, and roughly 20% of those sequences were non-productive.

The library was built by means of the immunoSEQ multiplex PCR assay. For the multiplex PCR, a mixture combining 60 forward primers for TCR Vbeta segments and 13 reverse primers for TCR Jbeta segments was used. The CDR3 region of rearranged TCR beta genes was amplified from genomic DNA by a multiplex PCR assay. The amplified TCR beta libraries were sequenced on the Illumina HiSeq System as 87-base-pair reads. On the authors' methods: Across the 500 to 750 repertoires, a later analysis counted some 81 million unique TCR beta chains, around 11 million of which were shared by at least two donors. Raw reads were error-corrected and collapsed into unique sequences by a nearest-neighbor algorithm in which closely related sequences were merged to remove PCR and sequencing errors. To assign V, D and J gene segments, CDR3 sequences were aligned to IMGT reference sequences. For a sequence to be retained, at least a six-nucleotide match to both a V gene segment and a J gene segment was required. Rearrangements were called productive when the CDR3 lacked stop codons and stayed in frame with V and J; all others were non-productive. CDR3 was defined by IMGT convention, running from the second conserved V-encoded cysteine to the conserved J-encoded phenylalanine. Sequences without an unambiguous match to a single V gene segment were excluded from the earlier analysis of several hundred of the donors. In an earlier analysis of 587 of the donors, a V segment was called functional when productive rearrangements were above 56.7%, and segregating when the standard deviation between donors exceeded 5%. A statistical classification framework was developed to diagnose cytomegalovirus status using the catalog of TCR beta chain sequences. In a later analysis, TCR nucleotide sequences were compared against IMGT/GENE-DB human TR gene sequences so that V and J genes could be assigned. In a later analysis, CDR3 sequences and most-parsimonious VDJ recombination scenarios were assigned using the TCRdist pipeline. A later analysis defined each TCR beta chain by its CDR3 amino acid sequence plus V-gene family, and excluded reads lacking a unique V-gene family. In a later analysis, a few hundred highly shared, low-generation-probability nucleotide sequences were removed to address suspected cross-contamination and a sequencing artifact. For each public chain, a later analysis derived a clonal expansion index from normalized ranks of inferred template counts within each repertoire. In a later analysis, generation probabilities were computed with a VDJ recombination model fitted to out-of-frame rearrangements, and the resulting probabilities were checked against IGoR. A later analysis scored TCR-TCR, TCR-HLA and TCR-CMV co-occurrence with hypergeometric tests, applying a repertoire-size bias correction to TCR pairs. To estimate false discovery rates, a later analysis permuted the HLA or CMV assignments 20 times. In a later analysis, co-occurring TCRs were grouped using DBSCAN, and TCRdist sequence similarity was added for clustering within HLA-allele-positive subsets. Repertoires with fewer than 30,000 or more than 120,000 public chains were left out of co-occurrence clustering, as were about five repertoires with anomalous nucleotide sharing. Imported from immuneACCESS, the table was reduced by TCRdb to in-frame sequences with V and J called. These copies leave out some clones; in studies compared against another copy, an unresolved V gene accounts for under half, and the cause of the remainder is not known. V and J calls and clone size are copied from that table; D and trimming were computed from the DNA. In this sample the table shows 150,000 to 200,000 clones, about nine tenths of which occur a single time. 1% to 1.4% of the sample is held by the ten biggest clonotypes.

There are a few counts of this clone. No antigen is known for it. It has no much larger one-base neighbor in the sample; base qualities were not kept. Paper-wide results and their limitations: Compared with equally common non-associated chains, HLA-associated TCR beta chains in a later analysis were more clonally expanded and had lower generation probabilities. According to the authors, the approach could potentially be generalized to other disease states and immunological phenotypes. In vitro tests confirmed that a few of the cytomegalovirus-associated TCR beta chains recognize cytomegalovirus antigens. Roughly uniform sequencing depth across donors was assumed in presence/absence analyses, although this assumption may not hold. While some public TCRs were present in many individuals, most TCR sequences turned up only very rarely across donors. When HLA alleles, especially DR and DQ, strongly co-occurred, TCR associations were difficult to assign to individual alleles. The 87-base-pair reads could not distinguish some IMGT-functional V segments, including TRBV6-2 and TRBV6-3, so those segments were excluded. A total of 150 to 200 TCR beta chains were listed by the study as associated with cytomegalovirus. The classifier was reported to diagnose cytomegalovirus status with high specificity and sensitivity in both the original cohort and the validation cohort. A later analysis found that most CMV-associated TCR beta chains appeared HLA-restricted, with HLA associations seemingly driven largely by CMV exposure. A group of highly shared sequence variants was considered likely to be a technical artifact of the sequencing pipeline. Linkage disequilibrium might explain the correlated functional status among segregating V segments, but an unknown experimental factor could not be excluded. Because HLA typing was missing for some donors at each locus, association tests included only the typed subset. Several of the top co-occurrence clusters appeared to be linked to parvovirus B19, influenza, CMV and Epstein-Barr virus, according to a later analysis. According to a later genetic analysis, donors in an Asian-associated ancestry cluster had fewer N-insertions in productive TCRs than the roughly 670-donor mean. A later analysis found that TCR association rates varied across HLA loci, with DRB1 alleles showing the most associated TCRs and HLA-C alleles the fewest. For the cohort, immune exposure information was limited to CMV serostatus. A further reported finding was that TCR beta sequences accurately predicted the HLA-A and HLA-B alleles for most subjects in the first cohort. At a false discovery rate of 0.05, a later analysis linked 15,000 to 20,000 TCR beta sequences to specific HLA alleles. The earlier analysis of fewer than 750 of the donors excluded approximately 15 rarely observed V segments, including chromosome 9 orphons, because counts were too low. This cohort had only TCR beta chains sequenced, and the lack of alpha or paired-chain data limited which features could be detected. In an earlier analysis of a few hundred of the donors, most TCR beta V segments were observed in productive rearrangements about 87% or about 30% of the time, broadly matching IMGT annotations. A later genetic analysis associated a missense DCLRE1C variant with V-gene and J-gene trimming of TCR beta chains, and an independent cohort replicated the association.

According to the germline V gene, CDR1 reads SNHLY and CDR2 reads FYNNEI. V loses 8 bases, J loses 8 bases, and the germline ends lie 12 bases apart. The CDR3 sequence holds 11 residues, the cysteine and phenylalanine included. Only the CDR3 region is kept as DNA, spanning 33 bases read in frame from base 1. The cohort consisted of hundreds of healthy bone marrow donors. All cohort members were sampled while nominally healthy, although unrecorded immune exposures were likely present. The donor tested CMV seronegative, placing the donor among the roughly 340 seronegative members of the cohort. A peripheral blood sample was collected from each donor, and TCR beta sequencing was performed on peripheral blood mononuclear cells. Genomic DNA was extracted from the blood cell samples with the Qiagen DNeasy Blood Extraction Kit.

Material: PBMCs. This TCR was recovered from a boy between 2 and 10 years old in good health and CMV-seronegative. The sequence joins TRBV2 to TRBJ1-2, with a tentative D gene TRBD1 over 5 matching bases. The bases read TGTGCCAGCTTGGGGCCCCTGGGCTACACCTTC. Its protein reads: CASLGPLGYTF.